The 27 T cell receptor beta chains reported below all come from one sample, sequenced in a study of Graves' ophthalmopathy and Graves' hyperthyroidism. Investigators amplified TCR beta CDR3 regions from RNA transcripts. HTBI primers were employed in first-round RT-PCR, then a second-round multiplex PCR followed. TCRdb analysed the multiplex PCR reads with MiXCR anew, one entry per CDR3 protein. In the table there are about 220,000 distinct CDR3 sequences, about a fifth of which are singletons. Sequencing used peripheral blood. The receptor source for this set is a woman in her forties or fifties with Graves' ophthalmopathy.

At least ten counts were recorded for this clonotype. CDR3 in DNA: TGTGCCAGCAGTATAAGGACAGGGGTTGGTGGCACTGAAGCTTTCTTT. The encoded protein is CASSIRTGVGGTEAFF. This chain connects TRBV12-3 or TRBV12-4 to TRBJ1-1, with 9 nucleotides matching TRBD1. V lost 5 bases and J lost 4; bases outside the gene matches: 11. The CDR3 contains 16 residues.

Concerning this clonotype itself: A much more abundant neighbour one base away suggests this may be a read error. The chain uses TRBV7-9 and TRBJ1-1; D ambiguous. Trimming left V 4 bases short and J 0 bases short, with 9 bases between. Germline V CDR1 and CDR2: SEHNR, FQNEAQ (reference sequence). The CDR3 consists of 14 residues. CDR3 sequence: CASSSALMNTEAFF. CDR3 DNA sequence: TGTGCCAGCAGCTCGGCCCTTATGAACACTGAAGCTTTCTTT. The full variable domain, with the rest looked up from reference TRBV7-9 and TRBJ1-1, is DTGVSQNPRHKITKRGQNVTFRCDPISEHNRLYWYRQTLGQGPEFLTYFQNEAQLEKSRLLSDRFSAERPKGSFSTLEIQRTEQGDSAMYLCASSSALMNTEAFFGQGTRLTVV.

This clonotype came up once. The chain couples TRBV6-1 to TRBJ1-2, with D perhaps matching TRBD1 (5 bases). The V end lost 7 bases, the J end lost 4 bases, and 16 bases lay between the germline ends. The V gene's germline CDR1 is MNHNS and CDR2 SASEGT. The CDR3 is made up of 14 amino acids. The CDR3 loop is CASNPGRGVYGYTF. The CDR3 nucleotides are TGTGCCAGCAATCCAGGTCGGGGCGTCTATGGCTACACCTTC.

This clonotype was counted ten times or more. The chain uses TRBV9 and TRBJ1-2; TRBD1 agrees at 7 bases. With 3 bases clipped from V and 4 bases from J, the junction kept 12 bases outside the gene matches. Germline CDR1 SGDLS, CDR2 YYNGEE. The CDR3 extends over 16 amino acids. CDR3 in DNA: TGTGCCAGCAGCGGCAGGTCCGGGACAGAGGGCTATGGCTACACCTTC. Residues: CASSGRSGTEGYGYTF.

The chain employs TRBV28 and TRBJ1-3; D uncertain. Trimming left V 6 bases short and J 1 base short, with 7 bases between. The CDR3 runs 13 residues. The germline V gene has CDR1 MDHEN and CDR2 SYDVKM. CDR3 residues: CASRPQSGNTIYF. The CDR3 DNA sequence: TGTGCCAGCAGACCCCAATCTGGAAACACCATATATTTT.

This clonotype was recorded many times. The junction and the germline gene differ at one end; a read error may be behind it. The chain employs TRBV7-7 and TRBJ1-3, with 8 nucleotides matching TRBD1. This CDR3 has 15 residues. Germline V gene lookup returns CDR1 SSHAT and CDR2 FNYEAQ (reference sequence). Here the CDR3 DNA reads TGTGCTAGCAGCTTAGACAGGGGCCCTGGAAACACCATATATTTT. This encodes CASSLDRGPGNTIYF.

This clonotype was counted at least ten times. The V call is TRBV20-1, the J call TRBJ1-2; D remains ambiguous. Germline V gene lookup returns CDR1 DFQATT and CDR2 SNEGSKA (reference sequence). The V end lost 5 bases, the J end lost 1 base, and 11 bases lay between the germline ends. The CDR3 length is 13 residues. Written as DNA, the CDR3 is TGCAGTGCTGCGGTCGGGGATAACTATGGCTACACCTTC. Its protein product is CSAAVGDNYGYTF.

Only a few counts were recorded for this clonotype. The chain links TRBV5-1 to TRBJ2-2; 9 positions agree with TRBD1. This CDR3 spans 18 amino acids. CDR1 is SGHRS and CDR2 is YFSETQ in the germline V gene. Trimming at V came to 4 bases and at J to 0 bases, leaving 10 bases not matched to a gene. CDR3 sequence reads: CASSRADRGNPNTGELFF. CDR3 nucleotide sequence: TGCGCCAGCAGCCGAGCGGACAGGGGCAACCCGAACACCGGGGAGCTGTTTTTT.

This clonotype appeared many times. The CDR3 region is CASSYDLAGVNEQYF. Here the CDR3 DNA reads TGTGCCAGCAGTTACGACCTAGCGGGAGTCAACGAGCAGTACTTC. The chain recombines TRBV6-2 or TRBV6-3 with TRBJ2-7; TRBD2 matches at 10 bases. Germline lookup yields CDR1 MNHEY and CDR2 SVGEGT. The ends lost 2 bases at V and 5 bases at J; junction bases unmatched: 6. CDR3 length equals 15 residues.

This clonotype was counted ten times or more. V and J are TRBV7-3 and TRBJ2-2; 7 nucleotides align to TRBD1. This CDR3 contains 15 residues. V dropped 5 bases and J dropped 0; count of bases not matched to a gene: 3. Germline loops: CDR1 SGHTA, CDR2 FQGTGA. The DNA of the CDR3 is TGTGCCAGCAGCGTGGGACAGACGAACACCGGGGAGCTGTTTTTT. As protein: CASSVGQTNTGELFF.

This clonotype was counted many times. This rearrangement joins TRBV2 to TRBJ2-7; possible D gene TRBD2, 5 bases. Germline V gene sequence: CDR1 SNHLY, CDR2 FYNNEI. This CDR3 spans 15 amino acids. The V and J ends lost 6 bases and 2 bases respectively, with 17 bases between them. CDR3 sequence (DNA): TGTGCCAGCAGATCGGACTCCCTCTCCCCCTACGAGCAGTACTTC. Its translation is CASRSDSLSPYEQYF.

This CDR3 reads CSVEGQGAVSEQYF. The CDR3 nucleotides read TGCAGCGTTGAAGGACAGGGGGCGGTGAGCGAGCAGTACTTC. The chain has TRBV29-1 and TRBJ2-7; 10 nucleotides match TRBD1. Germline V gives CDR1 SQVTM, CDR2 ANQGSEA. CDR3 size: 14 residues. V lost 1 base to trimming and J lost 6 bases; unmatched junction nucleotides: 6.

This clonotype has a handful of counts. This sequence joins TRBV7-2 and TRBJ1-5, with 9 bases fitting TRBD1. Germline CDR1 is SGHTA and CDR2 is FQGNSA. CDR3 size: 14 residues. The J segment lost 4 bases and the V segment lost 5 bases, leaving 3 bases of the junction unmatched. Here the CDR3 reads CASSHGQGNQPQHF. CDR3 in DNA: TGTGCCAGCAGCCACGGACAGGGGAATCAGCCCCAGCATTTT.

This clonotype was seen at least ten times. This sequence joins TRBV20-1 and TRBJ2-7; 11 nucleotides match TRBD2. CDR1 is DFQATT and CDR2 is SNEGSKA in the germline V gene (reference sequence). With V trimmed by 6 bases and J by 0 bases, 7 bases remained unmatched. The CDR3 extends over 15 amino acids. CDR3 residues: CSATPGTSGSYEQYF. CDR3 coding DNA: TGCAGTGCAACACCCGGGACTAGCGGCTCCTACGAGCAGTACTTC.

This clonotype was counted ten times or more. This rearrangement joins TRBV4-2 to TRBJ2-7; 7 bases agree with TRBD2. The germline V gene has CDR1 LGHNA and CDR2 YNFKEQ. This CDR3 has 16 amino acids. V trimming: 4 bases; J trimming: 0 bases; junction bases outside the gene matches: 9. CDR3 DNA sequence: TGTGCCAGCAGCCCCGGGCTAGCGGAAACCTCCTACGAGCAGTACTTC. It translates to CASSPGLAETSYEQYF.

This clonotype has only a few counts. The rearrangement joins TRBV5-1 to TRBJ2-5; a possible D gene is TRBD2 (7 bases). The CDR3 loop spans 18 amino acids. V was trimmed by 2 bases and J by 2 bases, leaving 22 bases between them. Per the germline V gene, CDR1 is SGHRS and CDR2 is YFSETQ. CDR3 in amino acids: CASSFTSGGPLGQETQYF. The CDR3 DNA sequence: TGCGCCAGCAGCTTTACTTCGGGGGGCCCTCTGGGGCAAGAGACCCAGTACTTC.

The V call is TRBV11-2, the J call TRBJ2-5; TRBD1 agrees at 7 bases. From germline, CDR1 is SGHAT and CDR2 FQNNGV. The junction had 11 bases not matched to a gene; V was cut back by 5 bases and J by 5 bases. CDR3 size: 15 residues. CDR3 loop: CASSRPRGYRETQYF. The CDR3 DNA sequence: TGTGCCAGCAGCAGACCCAGGGGGTACCGGGAGACCCAGTACTTC.

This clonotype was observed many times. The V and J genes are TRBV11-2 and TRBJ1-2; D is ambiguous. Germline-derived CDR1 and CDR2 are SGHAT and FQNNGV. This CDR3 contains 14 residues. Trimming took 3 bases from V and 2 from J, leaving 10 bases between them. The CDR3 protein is CASSFGLLNYGYTF. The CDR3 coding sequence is TGTGCCAGCAGCTTCGGACTGTTGAACTATGGCTACACCTTC.

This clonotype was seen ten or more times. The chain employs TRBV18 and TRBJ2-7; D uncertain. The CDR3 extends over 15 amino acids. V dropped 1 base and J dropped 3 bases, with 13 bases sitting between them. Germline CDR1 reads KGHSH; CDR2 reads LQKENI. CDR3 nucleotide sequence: TGTGCCAGCTCACCACGTGAAGCCATTTACTACGAGCAGTACTTC. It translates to CASSPREAIYYEQYF.

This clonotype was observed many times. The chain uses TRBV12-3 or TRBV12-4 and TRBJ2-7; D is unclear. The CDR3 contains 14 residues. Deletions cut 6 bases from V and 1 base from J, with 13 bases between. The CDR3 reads CASRATTSSYEQYF. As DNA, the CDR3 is TGTGCCAGCAGAGCTACGACGTCTTCCTACGAGCAGTACTTC.

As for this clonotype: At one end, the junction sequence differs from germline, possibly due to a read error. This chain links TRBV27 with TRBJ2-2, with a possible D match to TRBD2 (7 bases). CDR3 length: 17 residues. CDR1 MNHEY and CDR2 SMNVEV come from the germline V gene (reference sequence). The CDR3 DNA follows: TGTGCCAGCAGTCACCCCATGACGGGGGGCGCTACCGGGAAGCTGTTTTTT. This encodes CASSHPMTGGATGKLFF.

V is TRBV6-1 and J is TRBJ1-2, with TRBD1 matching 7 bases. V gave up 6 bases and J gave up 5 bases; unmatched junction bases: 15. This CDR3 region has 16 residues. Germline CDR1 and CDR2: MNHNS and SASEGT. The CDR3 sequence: CASRPHEAGTAYGYTF. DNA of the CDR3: TGTGCCAGCAGACCCCACGAAGCTGGGACAGCTTATGGCTACACCTTC.

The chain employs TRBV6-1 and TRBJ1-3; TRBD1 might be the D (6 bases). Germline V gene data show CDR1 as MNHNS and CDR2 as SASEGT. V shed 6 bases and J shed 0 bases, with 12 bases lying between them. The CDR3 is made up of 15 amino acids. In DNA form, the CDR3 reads TGTGCCAGCAGGGGGGCCTTTCTCTCTGGAAACACCATATATTTT. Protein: CASRGAFLSGNTIYF.

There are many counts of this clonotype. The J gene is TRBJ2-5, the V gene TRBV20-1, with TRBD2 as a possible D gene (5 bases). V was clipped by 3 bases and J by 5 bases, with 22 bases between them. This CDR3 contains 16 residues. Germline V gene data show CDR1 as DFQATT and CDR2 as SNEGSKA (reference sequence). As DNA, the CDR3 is TGCAGTGCTAGTCCCCCCCCCCGTCGGGGTCTCGAGACCCAGTACTTC. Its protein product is CSASPPPRRGLETQYF.

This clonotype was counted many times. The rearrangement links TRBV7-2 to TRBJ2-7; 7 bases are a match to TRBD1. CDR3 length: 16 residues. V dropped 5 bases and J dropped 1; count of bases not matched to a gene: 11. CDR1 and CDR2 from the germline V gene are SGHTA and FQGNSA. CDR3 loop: CASSQTWDSPSYEQYF. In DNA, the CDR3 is TGTGCCAGCAGCCAGACATGGGACAGCCCATCCTACGAGCAGTACTTC.

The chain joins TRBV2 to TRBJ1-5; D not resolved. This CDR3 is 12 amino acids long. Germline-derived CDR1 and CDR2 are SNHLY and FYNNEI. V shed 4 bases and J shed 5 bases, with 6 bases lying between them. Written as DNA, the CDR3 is TGTGCCAGCAGTGCAGAGGATCAGCCCCAGCATTTT. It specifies CASSAEDQPQHF.

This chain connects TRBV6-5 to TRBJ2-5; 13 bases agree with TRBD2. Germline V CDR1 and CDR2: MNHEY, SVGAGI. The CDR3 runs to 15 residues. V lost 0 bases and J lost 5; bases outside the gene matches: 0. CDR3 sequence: CASSYSGLAGETQYF. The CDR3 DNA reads TGTGCCAGCAGTTACTCGGGACTAGCGGGGGAGACCCAGTACTTC.